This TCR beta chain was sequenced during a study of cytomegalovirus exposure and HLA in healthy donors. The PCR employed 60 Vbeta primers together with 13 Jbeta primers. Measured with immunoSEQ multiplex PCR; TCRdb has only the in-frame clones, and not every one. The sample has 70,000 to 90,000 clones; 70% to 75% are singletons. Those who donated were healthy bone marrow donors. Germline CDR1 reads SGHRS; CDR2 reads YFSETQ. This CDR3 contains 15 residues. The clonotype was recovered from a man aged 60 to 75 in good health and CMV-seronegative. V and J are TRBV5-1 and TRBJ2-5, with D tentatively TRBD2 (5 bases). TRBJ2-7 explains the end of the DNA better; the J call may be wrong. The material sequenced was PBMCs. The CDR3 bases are TGCGCCAGCAGCTTGGGCGGGTTCTTGTTCTACGAGCAGTACTTC. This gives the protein CASSLGGFLFYEQYF.